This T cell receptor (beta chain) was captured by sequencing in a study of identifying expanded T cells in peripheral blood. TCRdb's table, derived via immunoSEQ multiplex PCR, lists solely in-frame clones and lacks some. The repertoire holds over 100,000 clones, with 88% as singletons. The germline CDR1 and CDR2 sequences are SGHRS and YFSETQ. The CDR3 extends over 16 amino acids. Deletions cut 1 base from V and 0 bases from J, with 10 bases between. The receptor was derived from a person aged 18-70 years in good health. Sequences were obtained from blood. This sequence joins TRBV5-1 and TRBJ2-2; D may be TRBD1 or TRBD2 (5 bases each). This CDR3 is CASSLMGETNTGELFF. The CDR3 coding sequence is TGCGCCAGCAGCTTGATGGGGGAAACGAACACCGGGGAGCTGTTTTTT.